This T cell receptor (beta chain) was documented in a study of blood T cell repertoires in COVID-19. Study at large: The United States, Italy and Spain were the sources of the acute and convalescent COVID-19 samples. Nucleic acid was either cDNA or gDNA, and it came from T cells, B-cell-depleted T cells, or PBMCs.

How the authors handled the data: Amplification with reference gene primers provided the estimates of nucleated cell counts. The repertoire was sequenced with immunoSEQ multiplex PCR; TCRdb's copy has only in-frame clones and lacks some. The DNA gave D and trimming, while V, J and clone size come from that table. The table lists roughly 410,000 clones, about 89% of them singletons. Germline-derived CDR1 and CDR2 are KGHSH and LQKENI. The CDR3 is made up of 13 amino acids. Trimming shortened V by 4 bases and J by 5 bases, and 8 bases separated the two germline ends. This TCR was recovered from a middle-aged man with acute or convalescent COVID-19. The specimen sequenced was peripheral blood. The V and J genes are TRBV18 and TRBJ1-4; the D gene is possibly TRBD1 (6 bases). In nucleotides, the CDR3 is TGTGCCAGCTCACGGGACAAAAATGAAAAACTGTTTTTT. It specifies CASSRDKNEKLFF.